This TCR beta chain was retrieved from a study of shared clonotypes between healthy human individuals. The method was immunoSEQ multiplex PCR; TCRdb's version includes in-frame clones alone and lacks a portion of them. The sample consists of over a million clones, about 98.5% of them appearing once. V lost 0 bases and J lost 3; bases outside the gene matches: 5. This CDR3 has 18 residues. The germline V gene encodes CDR1 SGHRS and CDR2 YFSETQ. Sequencing was carried out using naive CD4+ T cells sorted from blood. Sample subset: CD45RA+ positively selected. J is TRBJ2-1 and V is TRBV5-1; 14 bases match TRBD2. The source is a man aged 25 to 40 in good health. CDR3 residues: CASSLASGLAGDYNEQFF. CDR3 nucleotides: TGCGCCAGCAGCTTGGCTTCGGGACTAGCGGGAGACTACAATGAGCAGTTCTTC. The whole variable domain, filled in from reference TRBV5-1 and TRBJ2-1, reads KAGVTQTPRYLIKTRGQQVTLSCSPISGHRSVSWYQQTPGQGLQFLFEYFSETQRNKGNFPGRFSGRQFSNSRSEMNVSTLELGDSALYLCASSLASGLAGDYNEQFFGPGTRLTVL.